This record concerns one T cell receptor (beta chain) sequence. As yet, its antigen is unknown. With random hexamers, 0.5 to 1 ug RNA was reverse transcribed. Amplification of TCR beta CDR3 across 54 Vbeta and 13 Jbeta was performed with immunoSEQ multiplex PCR. TCRdb passed the immunoSEQ multiplex PCR reads through MiXCR, listing each CDR3 protein once. This sample has 160,000 or so distinct CDR3 sequences; 93% occur once, and the top ten carry just over 0.13%. Germline assignment: CDR1 LNHDA and CDR2 SQIVND (reference sequence). The germline V and J ends were trimmed by 3 bases and 1 base, with 12 bases remaining between them. The CDR3 spans 15 residues. TEMRA cells underwent FACS enrichment and CD8+ and CD4+ T cells underwent negative isolation. This entry is derived from a study of CD8 T cells in Susac syndrome. Study observations and caveats: Regarding the TCR sequencing and HLA analysis, the study admitted that a relatively small number of individuals were involved.

The chain has TRBV19 and TRBJ2-5, with D perhaps being TRBD1 or TRBD2 (5 bases each). The specimen sequenced was CD4+ T cells from PBMCs. The clonotype originates from a human donor in good health. CDR3 in amino acids: CASSIGAGGQETQYF. The CDR3 DNA reads TGTGCCAGTAGTATCGGGGCTGGAGGCCAAGAGACCCAGTACTTC.